This T cell receptor (beta chain) was identified during a study of blood T cell repertoires in COVID-19. Whole-study context: Acute and convalescent COVID-19 samples came from the United States, Italy and Spain. PBMCs, B-cell-depleted T cells, or T cells provided the cDNA or gDNA that made up the material.

V lost 8 bases and J 0 bases, leaving 8 bases between the germline ends. The germline V gene has CDR1 MNHEY and CDR2 SVGAGI. The CDR3 runs 13 residues. Under the authors' procedure: Amplification from reference gene primers served as the basis for estimated nucleated cell counts. TCRdb's table, derived via immunoSEQ multiplex PCR, lists solely in-frame clones and lacks some. Clonal size and the V and J genes are those of that table, whereas D and trimming came from the DNA. The sample has under 30,000 clones, 85% to 90% seen once; the top ten hold about 15%. This clone was detected once. V is TRBV6-5 and J is TRBJ1-3; tentatively, D is TRBD1 (5 bases). The TCR was taken from a man of 80 years or more with acute or convalescent COVID-19. The material sequenced was peripheral blood. The CDR3 coding sequence is TGTGCCAGCGGGGCCCACTCTGGAAACACCATATATTTT. It yields the protein CASGAHSGNTIYF.